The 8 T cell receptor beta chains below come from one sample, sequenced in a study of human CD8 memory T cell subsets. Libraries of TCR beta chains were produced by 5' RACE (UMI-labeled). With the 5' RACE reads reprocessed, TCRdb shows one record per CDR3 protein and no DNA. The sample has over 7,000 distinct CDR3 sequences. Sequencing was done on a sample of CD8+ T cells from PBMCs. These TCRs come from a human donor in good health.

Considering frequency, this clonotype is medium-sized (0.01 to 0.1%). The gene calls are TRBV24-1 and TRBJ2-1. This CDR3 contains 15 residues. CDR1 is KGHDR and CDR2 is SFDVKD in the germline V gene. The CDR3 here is CATSDLEQDYNEQFF.

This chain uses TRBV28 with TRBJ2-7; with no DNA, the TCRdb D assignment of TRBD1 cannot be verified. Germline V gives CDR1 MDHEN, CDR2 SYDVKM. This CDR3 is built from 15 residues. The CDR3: CASSAGTGDSYEQYF.

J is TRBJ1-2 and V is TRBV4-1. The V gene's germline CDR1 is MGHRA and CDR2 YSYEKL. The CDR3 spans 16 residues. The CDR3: CASSQDAGPSNYGYTF.

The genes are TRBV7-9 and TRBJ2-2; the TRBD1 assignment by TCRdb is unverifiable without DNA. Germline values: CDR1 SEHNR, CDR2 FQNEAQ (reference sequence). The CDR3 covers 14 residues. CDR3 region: CASRTGPEGGELFF.

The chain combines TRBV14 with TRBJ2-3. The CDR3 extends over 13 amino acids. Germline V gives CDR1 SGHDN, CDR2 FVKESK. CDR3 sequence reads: CASRGRNTDTQYF. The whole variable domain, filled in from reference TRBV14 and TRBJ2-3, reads EAGVTQFPSHSVIEKGQTVTLRCDPISGHDNLYWYRRVMGKEIKFLLHFVKESKQDESGMPNNRFLAERTGGTYSTLKVQPAELEDSGVYFCASRGRNTDTQYFGPGTRLTVL.

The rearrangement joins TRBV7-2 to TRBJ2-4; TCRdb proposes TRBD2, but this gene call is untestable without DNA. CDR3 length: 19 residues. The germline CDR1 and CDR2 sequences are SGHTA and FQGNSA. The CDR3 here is CASSSRLVAGASSKNIQYF.

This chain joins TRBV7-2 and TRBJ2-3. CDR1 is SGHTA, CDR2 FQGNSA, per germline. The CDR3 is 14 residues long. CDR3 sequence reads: CASSLGSTIDTQYF.

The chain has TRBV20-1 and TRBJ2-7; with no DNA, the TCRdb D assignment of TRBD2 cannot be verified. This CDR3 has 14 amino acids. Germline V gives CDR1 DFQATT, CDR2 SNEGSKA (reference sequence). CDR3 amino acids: CSAERTSGNYEQYF.